This TCR beta chain was recovered during a study of T cell repertoires in cytomegalovirus infection. Study information: Well-studied HLA-B-restricted epitopes and recently identified HLA-C-restricted epitopes of CMV were both used in the study. An indication of both CMV infection and matching HLA type came from public TCR beta signatures. Study conclusions and caveats: The ex vivo response was dominated by HLA-C-restricted CMV-specific TCR beta clonotypes.

TCRdb re-analysed the reads in MiXCR, keeping a single row per CDR3 protein. The sample gives fewer than 150,000 distinct CDR3 sequences, under 35% of which show up once; approximately 41% is in the top ten. This clonotype has only a few counts. Its specificity is not known. CDR1 is SGHVS, CDR2 FNYEAQ, per germline. V shed 2 bases and J shed 2 bases, with 16 bases lying between them. The CDR3 runs 17 residues. This chain connects TRBV7-6 to TRBJ1-5; tentatively, D is TRBD1 (5 bases). The receptor comes from a human donor in good health (CMV status not recorded). Some clones in this sample may be carry-over from other donors' samples. Specimen: CD8+ T cells from cultured PBMCs, collected from culture after CMV antigen stimulation. The chain's CDR3 is CASSLHLGRDGNQPQHF. CDR3 nucleotide sequence: TGTGCCAGCAGCTTACATTTGGGGAGGGACGGCAATCAGCCCCAGCATTTT.